Listed below are T cell receptor beta chains from one sample, sequenced in a study of PD-L1 blockade in urothelial cancer. Data came from immunoSEQ multiplex PCR; TCRdb stores just in-frame clones and leaves some out. The sample includes about 73,000 clones, about 89% of them seen just once. The sample here was PBMCs, taken around atezolizumab (anti-PD-L1) treatment. Every receptor here comes from a man aged 55 to 70 with urothelial cancer. Both conserved end residues are part of each CDR3. D genes are given only for firm matches. Clone size is given for some rows only: seen once, a few or many times, or a class if the clone is expanded.

CDR3 | DNA | D | V | length | J | size
CASSLGGRETQYF | TGTGCCAGCAGCTTAGGGGGCAGGGAGACCCAGTACTTC | . | TRBV11-2 | 13 | TRBJ2-5 | .
CASSLAGTDYGYTF | TGCGCCAGCAGCTTGGCGGGGACAGACTATGGCTACACCTTC | TRBD1 | TRBV5-1 | 14 | TRBJ1-2 | .
CAISEIRGETQYF | TGTGCCATCAGTGAAATCAGGGGTGAGACCCAGTACTTC | . | TRBV10-3 | 13 | TRBJ2-5 | .
CASSVLQGASYEQYF | TGTGCCAGTAGTGTTCTACAGGGGGCTTCCTACGAGCAGTACTTC | TRBD1 | TRBV19 | 15 | TRBJ2-7 | .
CASSQDVAGNYEQYF | TGCGCCAGCAGCCAAGATGTTGCAGGGAATTACGAGCAGTACTTC | . | TRBV4-3 | 15 | TRBJ2-7 | .
CASSQDPSSGVGTDTQYF | TGTGCCAGCAGCCAAGATCCGTCTAGCGGGGTGGGCACAGATACGCAGTATTTT | TRBD2 | TRBV4-2 | 18 | TRBJ2-3 | .
CASSYDRANQPQHF | TGTGCCAGCAGCTACGACAGGGCAAATCAGCCCCAGCATTTT | TRBD1 | TRBV7-9 | 14 | TRBJ1-5 | .
CASSPPGQGRGQPQHF | TGTGCCAGCTCACCACCGGGGCAGGGAAGGGGTCAGCCCCAGCATTTT | . | TRBV18 | 16 | TRBJ1-5 | .
CSVLTGYYEQYF | TGCAGCGTCCTGACAGGATACTACGAGCAGTACTTC | . | TRBV29-1 | 12 | TRBJ2-7 | few
CASSPFTDTQYF | TGTGCCAGCAGCCCATTCACAGATACGCAGTATTTT | . | TRBV11-2 | 12 | TRBJ2-3 | .
CASRRRTSGVTDTQYF | TGTGCCAGCAGGAGACGGACTAGCGGGGTGACAGATACGCAGTATTTT | TRBD2 | TRBV2 | 16 | TRBJ2-3 | .
CASSITSGIYEQYF | TGTGCCAGCAGTATCACTAGCGGGATTTACGAGCAGTACTTC | TRBD2 | TRBV28 | 14 | TRBJ2-7 | .
CASSEALQGTYGYTF | TGTGCCAGCAGTGAAGCGCTGCAGGGGACGTATGGCTACACCTTC | . | TRBV6-1 | 15 | TRBJ1-2 | .
CASSFNTGSGSETQYF | TGCGCCAGCAGCTTTAACACAGGGTCAGGGTCAGAGACCCAGTACTTC | . | TRBV5-1 | 16 | TRBJ2-5 | .
CASSFLAGLSLSNQPQHF | . | . | TRBV27 | 18 | TRBJ1-5 | .
CASSKDSPTQQYF | TGTGCCAGCAGCAAGGACAGTCCTACGCAGCAGTACTTC | . | TRBV28 | 13 | TRBJ2-7 | .
CASSPRQRVSNTEAFF | TGTGCCAGCAGCCCCCGCCAGAGGGTCTCGAACACTGAAGCTTTCTTT | . | TRBV5-6 | 16 | TRBJ1-1 | once
CASSFPTTGSHEQYF | TGTGCCAGCAGCTTTCCCACCACAGGGTCCCACGAGCAGTACTTC | . | TRBV5-4 | 15 | TRBJ2-7 | .
CASSPPTVNTEAFF | TGTGCCAGCTCACCCCCAACAGTGAACACTGAAGCTTTCTTT | . | TRBV18 | 14 | TRBJ1-1 | .
CASSLVPGGFDGYTF | TGTGCCAGCAGCTTAGTCCCAGGGGGATTTGATGGCTACACCTTC | TRBD1 | TRBV7-2 | 15 | TRBJ1-2 | .
CASSALAISGANVLTF | TGTGCCAGCAGTGCCCTAGCCATCTCTGGGGCCAACGTCCTGACTTTC | . | TRBV6-1 | 16 | TRBJ2-6 | .
CASRSLRGGKQYF | TGTGCCAGCAGATCGCTACGTGGCGGCAAGCAGTACTTC | . | TRBV6-1 | 13 | TRBJ2-7 | .
CASSATGGAAGELFF | TGTGCCAGCAGCGCAACAGGGGGCGCGGCCGGGGAGCTGTTTTTT | TRBD1 | TRBV9 | 15 | TRBJ2-2 | .
CASSGMGQVDGRAFF | TGTGCCAGCAGCGGCATGGGACAGGTGGACGGGAGGGCTTTCTTT | TRBD1 | TRBV9 | 15 | TRBJ1-1 | .
CATSRDLAGAGETQYF | TGTGCCACCAGCAGAGATCTAGCGGGGGCGGGGGAGACCCAGTACTTC | TRBD2 | TRBV15 | 16 | TRBJ2-5 | once
CASGLGQGRYTEAFF | TGTGCTAGTGGTTTGGGACAGGGAAGATACACTGAAGCTTTCTTT | TRBD1 | TRBV12-5 | 15 | TRBJ1-1 | .
CASSPLWGQGSSYEQYF | TGTGCCAGCAGTCCCCTATGGGGGCAGGGAAGCTCCTACGAGCAGTACTTC | . | TRBV28 | 17 | TRBJ2-7 | .
CASSPLTDFYEQYF | TGTGCCAGCAGTCCGCTTACAGATTTCTACGAGCAGTACTTC | . | TRBV28 | 14 | TRBJ2-7 | .
CASSQLLRTNQPQHF | TGTGCCAGCAGTCAACTCTTAAGGACAAATCAGCCCCAGCATTTT | . | TRBV2 | 15 | TRBJ1-5 | .
CASSRTQMISYEQYF | TGTGCCAGCAGCAGGACACAGATGATCTCCTACGAGCAGTACTTC | . | TRBV14 | 15 | TRBJ2-7 | .
CASWGGEQYF | TGTGCCAGCTGGGGGGGCGAGCAGTACTTC | TRBD2 | TRBV6-1 | 10 | TRBJ2-7 | once
CASSWSTSYEQYF | TGTGCCAGCAGCTGGAGTACATCCTACGAGCAGTACTTC | . | TRBV28 | 13 | TRBJ2-7 | .
CASSSTGQLLTNNNEQFF | TGTGCCAGTAGTTCGACGGGACAGCTCCTTACGAATAACAATGAGCAGTTCTTC | TRBD1 | TRBV19 | 18 | TRBJ2-1 | .
CAWRPTGGGEQYF | TGTGCCTGGCGTCCGACAGGGGGCGGCGAGCAGTACTTC | TRBD1 | TRBV30 | 13 | TRBJ2-7 | .
CASRDFSGPGEQYF | TGTGCCAGCAGGGATTTTAGCGGACCGGGGGAGCAGTACTTC | . | TRBV28 | 14 | TRBJ2-7 | .
CASSPDNRDEQYF | TGTGCCAGCTCACCAGACAACAGGGACGAGCAGTACTTC | . | TRBV18 | 13 | TRBJ2-7 | .
CASSARTASTEAFF | TGTGCCAGCAGCGCCCGGACAGCTTCCACTGAAGCTTTCTTT | . | TRBV9 | 14 | TRBJ1-1 | .
CASSYGDRGAEKLFF | TGCGCCAGCAGCTACGGTGACAGGGGGGCGGAAAAACTGTTTTTT | TRBD1 | TRBV5-1 | 15 | TRBJ1-4 | .
CASSPSTSSYEQYF | TGTGCCAGCAGTCCGTCAACTAGCTCCTACGAGCAGTACTTC | . | TRBV14 | 14 | TRBJ2-7 | few